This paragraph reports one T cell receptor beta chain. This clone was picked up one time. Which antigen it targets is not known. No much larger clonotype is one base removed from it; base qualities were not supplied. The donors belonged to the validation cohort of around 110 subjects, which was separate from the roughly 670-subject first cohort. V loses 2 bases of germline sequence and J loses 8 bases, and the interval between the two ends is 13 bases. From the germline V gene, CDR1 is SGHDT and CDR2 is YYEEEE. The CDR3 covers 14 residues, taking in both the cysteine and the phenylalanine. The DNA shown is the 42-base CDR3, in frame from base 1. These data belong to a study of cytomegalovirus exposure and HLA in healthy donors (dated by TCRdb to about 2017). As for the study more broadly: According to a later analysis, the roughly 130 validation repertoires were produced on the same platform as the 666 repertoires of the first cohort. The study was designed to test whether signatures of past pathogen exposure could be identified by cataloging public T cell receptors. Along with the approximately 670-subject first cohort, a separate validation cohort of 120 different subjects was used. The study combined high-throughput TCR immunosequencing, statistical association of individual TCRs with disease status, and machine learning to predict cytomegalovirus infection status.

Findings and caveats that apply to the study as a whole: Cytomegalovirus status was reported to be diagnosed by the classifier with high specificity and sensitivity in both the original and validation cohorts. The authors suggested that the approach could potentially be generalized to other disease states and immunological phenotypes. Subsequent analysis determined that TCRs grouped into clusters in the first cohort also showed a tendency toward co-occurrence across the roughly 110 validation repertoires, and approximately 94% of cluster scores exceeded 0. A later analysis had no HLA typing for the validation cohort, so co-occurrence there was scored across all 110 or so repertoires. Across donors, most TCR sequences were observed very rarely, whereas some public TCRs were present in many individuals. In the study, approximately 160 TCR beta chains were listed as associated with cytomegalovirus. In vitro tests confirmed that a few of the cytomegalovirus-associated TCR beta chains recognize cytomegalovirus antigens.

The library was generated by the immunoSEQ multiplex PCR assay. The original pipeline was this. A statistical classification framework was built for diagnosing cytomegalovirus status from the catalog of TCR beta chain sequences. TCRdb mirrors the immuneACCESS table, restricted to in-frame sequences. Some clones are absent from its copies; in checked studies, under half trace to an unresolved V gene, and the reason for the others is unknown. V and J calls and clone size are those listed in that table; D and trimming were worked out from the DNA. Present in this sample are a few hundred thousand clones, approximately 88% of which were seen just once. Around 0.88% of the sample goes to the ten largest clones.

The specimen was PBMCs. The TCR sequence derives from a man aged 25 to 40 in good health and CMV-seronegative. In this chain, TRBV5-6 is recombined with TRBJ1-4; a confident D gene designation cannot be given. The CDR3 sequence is CASSFGRGGEKLFF. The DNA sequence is TGTGCCAGCAGCTTCGGTCGGGGTGGCGAAAAACTGTTTTTT.